The clone carrying this T cell receptor beta chain was seen a few times. This sample was included in a study of CD8+CD57+ T cells in acquired aplastic anemia. Whole-study context: Sorted CD4+ and CD8+ cell DNA averaged about 3 ug.

The CDR3 spans 15 residues. The germline gives CDR1 SNHLY, CDR2 FYNNEI. With V trimmed by 7 bases and J by 3 bases, 6 bases remained unmatched. Investigators profiled TCR beta VDJ and CDR3 from genomic DNA template. TCRdb independently ran MiXCR on the reads; one entry per CDR3 protein. Here the sample spans hundreds of thousands of distinct CDR3 sequences, approximately 33% being singletons. Patients chosen for sequencing had CD8+CD57+ cells that had expanded, as shown by flow cytometry. Therapy had not been given to patients before blood sampling. Sequencing was performed on sorted CD4+, CD8+, or CD8+CD57+ T cells (not recorded which) from PBMCs. The TCR comes from a human donor with aplastic anemia. The chain links TRBV2 to TRBJ2-1; 10 bases fit TRBD1. CDR3 loop: CASTETGGFYNEQFF. Here the CDR3 DNA reads TGTGCCAGCACCGAGACAGGGGGCTTCTACAATGAGCAGTTCTTC.